This passage covers 9 T cell receptor beta chains from one sample sequenced in a study of Graves' ophthalmopathy and Graves' hyperthyroidism. RNA transcripts yielded amplified TCR beta CDR3 regions. HTBI primers served in a first-round RT-PCR, which a second-round multiplex PCR followed. TCRdb re-derived calls from the multiplex PCR reads in MiXCR, one entry per CDR3 protein. This table has about 740,000 distinct CDR3 sequences, 40% appearing once. Material for sequencing was peripheral blood. These receptors were obtained from an adult man with Graves' ophthalmopathy.

The V call is TRBV7-9, the J call TRBJ1-6; D is possibly TRBD1 (5 bases). Trimming shortened V by 2 bases and J by 7 bases, and 15 bases separated the two germline ends. This CDR3 is 16 amino acids long. Per germline, CDR1 SEHNR and CDR2 FQNEAQ (reference sequence). The CDR3 is CASSLIAGTYNSPLHF. Here the CDR3 DNA reads TGTGCCAGCAGCTTAATAGCCGGGACGTACAATTCACCCCTCCACTTT. The variable domain in full, completed from reference TRBV7-9 and TRBJ1-6, reads DTGVSQNPRHKITKRGQNVTFRCDPISEHNRLYWYRQTLGQGPEFLTYFQNEAQLEKSRLLSDRFSAERPKGSFSTLEIQRTEQGDSAMYLCASSLIAGTYNSPLHFGNGTRLTVT.

The CDR3 nucleotides read TGCGCCAGCAGCGGGACAGGGGGTCGACAAGAGACCCAGTACTTC. This translates into CASSGTGGRQETQYF. The gene calls are TRBV5-1 and TRBJ2-5; 11 nucleotides agree with TRBD1. This CDR3 has 15 amino acids. Losses at the gene ends were 4 bases for V and 2 bases for J; bases not matched to a gene: 4. Germline CDR1 and CDR2: SGHRS and YFSETQ.

Comment on this clonotype: One junction end disagrees with the germline gene, perhaps due to a read error. This sequence joins TRBV25-1 and TRBJ1-6; perhaps TRBD1 as D (6 bases). CDR1 is MGHDK and CDR2 is SYGVNS in the germline V gene. The CDR3 is made up of 17 amino acids. CDR3 DNA: TGTGCCAGCAGCGAAAGGGACGGGGGCGCCTATAATTCACCCCCCCACTTT. This translates into CASSERDGGAYNSPPHF.

In its sample, this clonotype was seen a few times. This chain links TRBV7-9 with TRBJ1-4; a possible D gene is TRBD1 (6 bases). The CDR3 totals 15 residues. The germline V gene has CDR1 SEHNR and CDR2 FQNEAQ (reference sequence). Trimming left V 5 bases short and J 7 bases short, with 17 bases between. The CDR3 region is CASSQDPGAAEKLFF. For the CDR3, the DNA is TGTGCCAGCAGCCAAGATCCGGGGGCGGCTGAAAAACTGTTTTTT.

On this clonotype itself: The junction differs from germline at one of its ends, possibly a read error. The chain combines TRBV10-3 with TRBJ1-5, with a tentative D call TRBD1 (5 bases). CDR1 and CDR2 (germline): ENHRY, SYGVKD. The CDR3 covers 18 residues. The CDR3 loop reads CASSYPSDRENSNQPQHF. In DNA, the CDR3 is TGTGCCAGCAGTTACCCGTCCGACAGAGAGAATAGCAATCAGCCCCAGCATTTT.

Many counts were recorded for this clonotype. CDR3 loop: CAITSGAGEETQYF. CDR3 DNA sequence: TGTGCCATCACCTCGGGAGCGGGAGAAGAGACCCAGTACTTC. V usage is TRBV10-3 and J usage is TRBJ2-5, with TRBD2 matching over 8 bases. The CDR3 is 14 residues long. V was pared by 7 bases and J by 3 bases, with 7 bases of the junction left unmatched. Germline CDR1 reads ENHRY; CDR2 reads SYGVKD.

This clonotype was recorded once. The chain is built from TRBV20-1 and TRBJ2-5; 7 bases agree with TRBD2. Germline V gene sequence: CDR1 DFQATT, CDR2 SNEGSKA (reference sequence). The CDR3 contains 13 residues. V trimming: 0 bases; J trimming: 8 bases; junction bases outside the gene matches: 6. The CDR3 region is CSAREALADTQYF. Written as DNA, the CDR3 is TGCAGTGCTAGAGAGGCGCTAGCGGATACCCAGTACTTC.

This clonotype was found many times. This chain connects TRBV20-1 to TRBJ1-1; D is undetermined. V lost 5 bases and J lost 1, with 2 bases in between. Germline values: CDR1 DFQATT, CDR2 SNEGSKA (reference sequence). CDR3 length: 10 residues. Here the CDR3 reads CSAWNTEAFF. CDR3 coding DNA: TGCAGTGCTTGGAACACTGAAGCTTTCTTT.

The J gene is TRBJ2-7, the V gene TRBV9; 7 bases are a match to TRBD1. The germline V gene encodes CDR1 SGDLS and CDR2 YYNGEE. The J segment lost 6 bases and the V segment lost 4 bases, leaving 7 bases of the junction unmatched. The CDR3 consists of 13 residues. CDR3 DNA sequence: TGTGCCAGCAGCCCGACAGGGTGGGGCGAGCAGTACTTC. It yields the protein CASSPTGWGEQYF.